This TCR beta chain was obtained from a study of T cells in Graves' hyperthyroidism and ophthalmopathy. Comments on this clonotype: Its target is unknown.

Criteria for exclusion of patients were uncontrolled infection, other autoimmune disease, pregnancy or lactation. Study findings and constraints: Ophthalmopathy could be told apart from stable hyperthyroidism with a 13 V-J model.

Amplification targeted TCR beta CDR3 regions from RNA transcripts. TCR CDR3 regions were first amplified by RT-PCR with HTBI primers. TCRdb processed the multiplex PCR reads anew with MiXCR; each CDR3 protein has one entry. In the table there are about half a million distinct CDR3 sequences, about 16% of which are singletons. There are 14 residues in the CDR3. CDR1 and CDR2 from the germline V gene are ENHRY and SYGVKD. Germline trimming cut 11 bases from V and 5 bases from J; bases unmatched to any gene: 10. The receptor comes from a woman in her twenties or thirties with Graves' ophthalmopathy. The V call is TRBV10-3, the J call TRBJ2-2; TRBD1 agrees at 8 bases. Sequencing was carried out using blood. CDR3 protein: CACSDRVGTGELFF. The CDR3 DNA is TGTGCCTGCTCGGACAGGGTTGGGACCGGGGAGCTGTTTTTT.